Described below is a single T cell receptor beta chain sequence and its context. This sample was included in a study of T-cell reconstitution after alpha-beta-depleted transplantation in children. Unique molecular identifiers were incorporated when the TCRbeta library was constructed. TCRdb re-analysed the PCR reads in MiXCR, keeping a single row per CDR3 protein. The sample lists some 390,000 distinct CDR3 sequences; 20% were seen once. Germline V gene sequence: CDR1 SGHRS, CDR2 YFSETQ. The ends were cut back, 5 bases at V and 2 bases at J, with 13 bases in the middle. The CDR3 is 15 residues long. Sequences were derived from PBMCs from the stem cell graft donor, sampled from the stem cell graft. The receptor comes from a human donor who donated a stem cell graft to a child with acute myeloid leukemia. V usage is TRBV5-1 and J usage is TRBJ1-4; D is uncertain. The CDR3 region has the DNA TGCGCCAGCAGAGACCGATCACGGACTAATGAAAAACTGTTTTTT. Translation: CASRDRSRTNEKLFF.